This TCR beta chain was sequenced for a study of blood T cell repertoires in COVID-19. About the research overall: COVID-19 samples collected from the United States, Italy and Spain covered acute and convalescent phases. PBMCs, B-cell-depleted T cells, or T cells were the source of the cDNA or gDNA that made up the material.

Original data processing: Cell counts per sample came from amplifying reference gene primers. Data came from immunoSEQ multiplex PCR; TCRdb stores just in-frame clones and leaves some out. That table furnishes V, J and clone size, whereas the DNA furnished D and trimming. This table has some 100,000 clones, approximately 87% appearing once. CDR3 size: 14 residues. The receptor's source is a woman aged 60-75 years with acute or convalescent COVID-19. The specimen sequenced was peripheral blood. The genes are TRBV21-1 and TRBJ1-2; TRBD1, the table's D call, was not compared with the DNA. TRBV21-1 is a listed pseudogene. CDR3 sequence: CASTHGQERLGYTF. CDR3 DNA sequence: TGTGCCAGCACACATGGACAGGAGAGATTGGGCTACACCTTC.